This T cell receptor beta chain was obtained from a study of siplizumab effects on memory and regulatory T cells. General study points: It seemed that naive T cells were more diverse than memory cells and were major contributors to the alloresponse.

About this clone: Its antigen is unknown.

Using immunoSEQ multiplex PCR, the repertoire was profiled, and TCRdb retains in-frame clones only, with some absent. The sample lists 70,000 to 100,000 clones; 90% to 95% were seen once. This TCR was recovered from a human donor in good health. Material: CD8+ T cells sorted from blood.

CDR3 sequence reads: CASSIGAGSPYEQYF. In DNA, the CDR3 is TGTGCCAGTAGTATAGGTGCAGGGAGTCCCTACGAGCAGTACTTC. V and J are TRBV19 and TRBJ2-7, with D perhaps matching TRBD1 or TRBD2 (5 bases each). V lost 1 base and J 2 bases, leaving 12 bases between the germline ends. Germline V gene data show CDR1 as LNHDA and CDR2 as SQIVND (reference sequence). The CDR3 extends over 15 amino acids. The full variable domain, completed using reference TRBV19 and TRBJ2-7, is DGGITQSPKYLFRKEGQNVTLSCEQNLNHDAMYWYRQDPGQGLRLIYYSQIVNDFQKGDIAEGYSVSREKKESFPLTVTSAQKNPTAFYLCASSIGAGSPYEQYFGPGTRLTVT.